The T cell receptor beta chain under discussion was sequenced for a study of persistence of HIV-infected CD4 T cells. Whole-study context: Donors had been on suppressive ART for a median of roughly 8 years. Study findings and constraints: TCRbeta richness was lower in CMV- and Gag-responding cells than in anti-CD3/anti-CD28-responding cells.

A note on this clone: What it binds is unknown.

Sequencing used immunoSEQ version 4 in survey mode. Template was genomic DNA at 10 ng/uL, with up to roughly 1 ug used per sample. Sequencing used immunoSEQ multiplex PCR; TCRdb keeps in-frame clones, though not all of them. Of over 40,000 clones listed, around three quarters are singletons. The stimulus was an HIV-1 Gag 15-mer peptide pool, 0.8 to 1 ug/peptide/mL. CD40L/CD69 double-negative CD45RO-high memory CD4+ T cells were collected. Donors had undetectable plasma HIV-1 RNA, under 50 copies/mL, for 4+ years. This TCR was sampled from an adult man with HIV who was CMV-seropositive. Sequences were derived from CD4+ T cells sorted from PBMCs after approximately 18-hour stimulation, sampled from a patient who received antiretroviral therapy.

The CDR3 DNA follows: TGTGCCAGCAGTGGGACCCTCCTTTACTCTGGAAACACCATATATTTT. It encodes CASSGTLLYSGNTIYF. The V gene is TRBV25-1, the J gene TRBJ1-3; D gene unclear. V was trimmed by 4 bases and J by 0 bases, leaving 13 bases between them. Germline V CDR1 and CDR2: MGHDK, SYGVNS. This CDR3 region has 16 residues.